The 19 T cell receptor beta chains given below trace back to one sample, sequenced in a study of CD8 T cells in ankylosing spondylitis (dated by TCRdb to 2016 to 2017). Results and caveats for the whole study, not just this receptor: A TCR beta motif made up of under ten highly homologous amino acid variants appeared to be characteristic of blood from ankylosing spondylitis patients.

Library preparation was by 5' RACE. The sequencer listed for this sample is Illumina HiSeq 2500. In TCRdb, the public reads were trimmed at Q25 with fastp and aligned with MiXCR, with productive beta chains retained. Records with the same CDR3 protein are collapsed into one entry carrying the most frequent genes and DNA. This sample lists 650,000 to 800,000 distinct CDR3 sequences; around a fifth were detected once. The ten largest clones add up to roughly a fifth of the sample. No cognate antigen is known for these TCRs. The specimen was blood, either unsorted or a sorted T cell fraction (not recorded which). These receptors all stem from a male donor with ankylosing spondylitis.

There are a few counts of this clonotype. The chain is built from TRBV20-1 and TRBJ1-4, with D unresolved. Germline CDR1 DFQATT, CDR2 SNEGSKA (reference sequence). The CDR3 is made up of 13 amino acids. V dropped 3 bases and J dropped 9 bases, with 14 bases sitting between them. CDR3 in amino acids: CSARAGREQKLFF. CDR3 DNA: TGCAGTGCTAGGGCCGGGAGAGAGCAAAAACTGTTTTTT.

This clonotype was seen only a few times. The chain recombines TRBV20-1 with TRBJ2-1, with D unclear. This CDR3 spans 11 amino acids. CDR1 and CDR2 (germline): DFQATT, SNEGSKA (reference sequence). Trimming removed 6 bases at V and 8 bases at J, with 11 bases between. CDR3 DNA: TGCAGTGCCACGAGCGTCGATGAGCAGTTCTTC. This sequence encodes CSATSVDEQFF.

The V gene is TRBV7-9, the J gene TRBJ2-2; 11 nucleotides line up with TRBD2. Germline values: CDR1 SEHNR, CDR2 FQNEAQ (reference sequence). J was trimmed by 0 bases and V by 11 bases; bases with no gene match: 11. The CDR3 loop spans 17 amino acids. Here the CDR3 reads CAFKAGTSGSNTGELFF. CDR3 nucleotides: TGTGCCTTTAAAGCCGGGACTAGCGGCTCGAACACCGGGGAGCTGTTTTTT.

This clonotype was observed at least ten times. The chain employs TRBV29-1 and TRBJ1-4; a weak D match, TRBD1 (5 bases). Trimming stripped 6 bases from V and 3 bases from J, with 11 bases between. This CDR3 comprises 13 residues. CDR1 and CDR2 from the germline V gene are SQVTM and ANQGSEA. The CDR3 bases are TGCAGCGTCTCAGGGAGTCCTAATGAAAAACTGTTTTTT. Residues: CSVSGSPNEKLFF.

V usage is TRBV12-3 or TRBV12-4 and J usage is TRBJ1-5; D uncertain. V dropped 1 base and J dropped 0 bases, with 7 bases sitting between them. This CDR3 contains 15 residues. The CDR3 nucleotides are TGTGCCAGCAGTTTAGGGTACCATAGCAATCAGCCCCAGCATTTT. Translating gives CASSLGYHSNQPQHF.

A few counts support this clonotype. A junction boundary mismatches the germline segment, possibly from a read error. This chain joins TRBV5-1 and TRBJ2-2, with 7 positions matching TRBD2. The germline V gene encodes CDR1 SGHRS and CDR2 YFSETQ. CDR3 length: 14 amino acids. The CDR3 sequence is CAISGAPNTGELFF. Written as DNA, the CDR3 is TGCGCCATCAGCGGGGCACCGAACACCGGGGAGCTGTTTTTT. Variable domain in full (rest from reference TRBV5-1 and TRBJ2-2): KAGVTQTPRYLIKTRGQQVTLSCSPISGHRSVSWYQQTPGQGLQFLFEYFSETQRNKGNFPGRFSGRQFSNSRSEMNVSTLELGDSALYLCAISGAPNTGELFFGEGSRLTVL.

This clonotype was seen repeatedly, ten times or more. The rearrangement uses TRBV20-1 and TRBJ2-1, with 7 bases matching TRBD2. Germline V gene sequence: CDR1 DFQATT, CDR2 SNEGSKA (reference sequence). The ends lost 5 bases at V and 5 bases at J; junction bases unmatched: 12. CDR3 length: 15 residues. The CDR3 region is CSAQKAGYVNNEQFF. The CDR3 nucleotides are TGCAGTGCTCAGAAAGCGGGATACGTCAACAATGAGCAGTTCTTC.

The chain uses TRBV20-1 and TRBJ2-7; 7 nucleotides match TRBD1. The CDR3 has 12 residues. Germline trimming cut 4 bases from V and 6 bases from J; bases unmatched to any gene: 6. Germline V gives CDR1 DFQATT, CDR2 SNEGSKA (reference sequence). CDR3 nucleotide sequence: TGCAGTGCTAAGACAGGGTTTGGCGAGCAGTACTTC. This codes for CSAKTGFGEQYF.

The sample holds a few counts of this clonotype. This sequence joins TRBV20-1 and TRBJ1-2; 7 nucleotides line up with TRBD1. Germline V lookup: CDR1 DFQATT, CDR2 SNEGSKA (reference sequence). CDR3 length equals 15 residues. Trimming removed 3 bases from V and 6 bases from J; junction bases left unmatched: 13. Written as DNA, the CDR3 is TGCAGTGCTAGTCCCTCTTTCAACCAGGGGGATGGCTACACCTTC. This gives the protein CSASPSFNQGDGYTF.

This chain links TRBV11-2 with TRBJ2-7; possibly TRBD2 for D (6 bases). V was pared by 4 bases and J by 3 bases, with 13 bases between. The CDR3 runs 14 residues. Germline lookup yields CDR1 SGHAT and CDR2 FQNNGV. In DNA form, the CDR3 reads TGTGCCAGCAGCTCCCACCGGGACTTCTACGAGCAGTACTTC. This sequence encodes CASSSHRDFYEQYF.

This clonotype was seen only a few times. The CDR3 DNA reads TGCAGTGCTAGATGGCGGCTAGCGGGAAACAATGAGCAGTTCTTC. It is translated as CSARWRLAGNNEQFF. V is TRBV20-1 and J is TRBJ2-1; 9 nucleotides line up with TRBD2. The CDR3 length is 15 residues. CDR1 and CDR2 (germline): DFQATT, SNEGSKA (reference sequence). V shed 2 bases, J shed 5 bases, and the junction held 7 bases outside the gene matches.

The J gene is TRBJ2-1, the V gene TRBV5-6; D is perhaps TRBD2 (5 bases). V shed 0 bases and J shed 8 bases, with 15 bases lying between them. CDR1 and CDR2 from the germline V gene are SGHDT and YYEEEE. The CDR3 loop spans 15 amino acids. The CDR3 DNA reads as TGTGCCAGCAGCTTGGTGTCTAGCTCGACTGATGAGCAGTTCTTC. Protein: CASSLVSSSTDEQFF. Variable domain in full (rest from reference TRBV5-6 and TRBJ2-1): DAGVTQSPTHLIKTRGQQVTLRCSPKSGHDTVSWYQQALGQGPQFIFQYYEEEERQRGNFPDRFSGHQFPNYSSELNVNALLLGDSALYLCASSLVSSSTDEQFFGPGTRLTVL.

The chain employs TRBV5-1 and TRBJ1-1; TRBD1 matches at 8 bases. The CDR3 is 14 amino acids. V was clipped by 2 bases and J by 6 bases; unmatched bases: 6. The V gene's germline CDR1 is SGHRS and CDR2 YFSETQ. The CDR3 sequence is CASSFDRGSPEAFF. CDR3 nucleotides: TGCGCCAGCAGCTTTGACAGGGGATCCCCTGAAGCTTTCTTT.

This clonotype appeared a few times. A junction end diverges from the germline sequence, so it may reflect a read error. This chain uses TRBV20-1 with TRBJ1-1, with D possibly being TRBD1 (5 bases). The CDR3 runs 16 residues. CDR1 and CDR2 (germline): DFQATT, SNEGSKA (reference sequence). DNA for the CDR3: TGCAGTGCTCCCGACGAGGGGCCTGACATGAAAACTGAAGCTTTCTTT. Protein sequence: CSAPDEGPDMKTEAFF.

The CDR3: CASSPGNNRPQEQYF. The CDR3 DNA sequence: TGTGCCAGCAGCCCTGGGAATAATCGGCCTCAGGAGCAGTACTTC. The chain joins TRBV7-8 to TRBJ2-7; D ambiguous. CDR1 and CDR2 from the germline V gene are SGHVS and FQNEAQ. CDR3 size: 15 residues. Trimming removed 5 bases at V and 7 bases at J, with 21 bases between.

V usage is TRBV29-1 and J usage is TRBJ2-5; D remains unclear. This CDR3 is 15 amino acids long. V lost 2 bases and J 0 bases, leaving 13 bases between the germline ends. Looked up from germline, CDR1 is SQVTM and CDR2 is ANQGSEA. The CDR3 reads CSVEYPGTDQETQYF. In DNA form, the CDR3 reads TGCAGCGTTGAATACCCGGGTACTGACCAAGAGACCCAGTACTTC. Combining the CDR3 with reference TRBV29-1 and TRBJ2-5 gives the whole variable domain SAVISQKPSRDICQRGTSLTIQCQVDSQVTMMFWYRQQPGQSLTLIATANQGSEATYESGFVIDKFPISRPNLTFSTLTVSNMSPEDSSIYLCSVEYPGTDQETQYFGPGTRLLVL.

The rearrangement joins TRBV6-1 to TRBJ1-3, with D possibly TRBD1 on 5 matching bases. Germline V gene lookup returns CDR1 MNHNS and CDR2 SASEGT. The CDR3 spans 13 residues. Trimming stripped 4 bases from V and 5 bases from J, with 9 bases between. CDR3 DNA sequence: TGTGCCAGCAGTGGAGAGGGGCGAAACACCATATATTTT. Its protein product is CASSGEGRNTIYF.

The gene calls are TRBV7-2 and TRBJ1-3, with a weak D call TRBD1 (5 bases). Trimming stripped 8 bases from V and 3 bases from J, with 14 bases between. This CDR3 has 14 amino acids. The V gene's germline CDR1 is SGHTA and CDR2 FQGNSA. CDR3 coding DNA: TGTGCCAGCCTGGGACCGAGCCTTGGAAACACCATATATTTT. It specifies CASLGPSLGNTIYF.

The chain carries TRBV14 and TRBJ2-3; D remains unclear. V shed 0 bases and J shed 8 bases, with 12 bases lying between them. In germline, CDR1 is SGHDN, CDR2 FVKESK. CDR3 length: 14 amino acids. The CDR3 here is CASSQDLTSRTQYF. DNA for the CDR3: TGTGCCAGCAGCCAAGATCTAACATCCCGTACGCAGTATTTT.